The text below deals with one T cell receptor beta chain. Germline lookup yields CDR1 MNHNS and CDR2 SASEGT. The CDR3 runs 15 residues. J gave up 7 bases and V 0 bases, and 5 bases lay outside the gene matches. Some clones are missing from TCRdb's copy, which holds only in-frame ones; the method was immunoSEQ multiplex PCR. The table records 60,000 to 75,000 clones, around 93% of them present only once. Material for sequencing was PBMCs. This TCR came from a man between 35 and 55 years old with rheumatoid arthritis. The V gene is TRBV6-1, the J gene TRBJ2-3, with 9 bases identical to TRBD1. This chain's CDR3 is CASSEAGTGRNTQYF. CDR3 DNA sequence: TGTGCCAGCAGTGAAGCCGGGACAGGGAGGAATACGCAGTATTTT.